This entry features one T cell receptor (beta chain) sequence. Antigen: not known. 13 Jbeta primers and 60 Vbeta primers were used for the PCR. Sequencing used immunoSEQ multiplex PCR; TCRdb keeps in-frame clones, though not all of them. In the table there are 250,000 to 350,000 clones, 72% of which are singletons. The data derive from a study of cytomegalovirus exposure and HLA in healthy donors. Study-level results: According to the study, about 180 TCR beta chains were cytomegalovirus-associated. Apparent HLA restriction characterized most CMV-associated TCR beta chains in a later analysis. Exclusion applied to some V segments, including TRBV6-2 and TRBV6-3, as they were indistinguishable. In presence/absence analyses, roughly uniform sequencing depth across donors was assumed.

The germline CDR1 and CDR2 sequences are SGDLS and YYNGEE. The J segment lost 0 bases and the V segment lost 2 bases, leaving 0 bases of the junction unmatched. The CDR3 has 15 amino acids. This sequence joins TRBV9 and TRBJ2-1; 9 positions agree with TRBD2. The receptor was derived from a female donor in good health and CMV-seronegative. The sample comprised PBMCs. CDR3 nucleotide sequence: TGTGCCAGCAGCGTTAGCGGGAGCTCCTACAATGAGCAGTTCTTC. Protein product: CASSVSGSSYNEQFF.